A selection of T cell receptor beta chains follows, all from one sample in a study of PD-1 blockade in classical Hodgkin lymphoma. Generated by immunoSEQ multiplex PCR, the TCRdb table keeps only in-frame clones and is missing some. The sample has about 24,000 clones; more than 65% are singletons. Sequences were derived from peripheral blood mononuclear cells (PBMCs), sampled before the fourth cycle of nivolumab. The receptor source for this set is a human donor with classical Hodgkin lymphoma. Each CDR3 is given with its conserved first and last residue. A D gene is named only where the DNA matches it firmly. Not all rows give a size; the values are once, few, many and, for expanded clones, a class.

TRBJ2-3 - - TRBV7-6 TGTGCCAGCAGCTTACTGAACACAGATACGCAGTATTTT CASSLLNTDTQYF
TRBJ1-2 - TRBD1 TRBV15 TGTGCCACCAGCAGGCCCGACAGGGGGCACCCCTATGGCTACACCTTC CATSRPDRGHPYGYTF
TRBJ2-7 - - TRBV12-5 TGTGCTAGTGGTTTGGTACCATCAGGGACCGCCGAGCAGTACTTC CASGLVPSGTAEQYF
TRBJ1-1 - - TRBV19 TGTGCCAGTAGTATTCCGGAAGGGTTTGAAGCTTTCTTT CASSIPEGFEAFF
TRBJ1-5 - - TRBV30 TGTGCCTGGAGTAAAGGGGCAGGCAACAATCAGCCCCAGCATTTT CAWSKGAGNNQPQHF
TRBJ2-7 - TRBD2 TRBV10-1 TGCGCCAGCAGCGGTGGACTAGCGGGCGAGCAGTACTTC CASSGGLAGEQYF
TRBJ2-3 - - TRBV7-3 TGTGCCAGCAGCCCCCGCCTCGGCAGCCCAGATACGCAGTATTTT CASSPRLGSPDTQYF
TRBJ2-2 - - TRBV2 TGTGCCAGCAGTGCGGACAGAACGAACACCGGGGAGCTGTTTTTT CASSADRTNTGELFF
TRBJ2-2 - - TRBV7-6 TGTGCCAGCAGCTACCGGTACACCGGGGAGCTGTTTTTT CASSYRYTGELFF
TRBJ2-7 once TRBD2 TRBV5-1 TGCGCCAGCAGCCCGACTAGCGGGAGAGGCGAGCAGTACTTC CASSPTSGRGEQYF
TRBJ2-1 - - TRBV6-4 TGTGCCAGCAGTGCAGTTAATAGCGGTCTCAATGAGCAGTTCTTC CASSAVNSGLNEQFF
TRBJ1-1 - - TRBV29-1 TGCAGCTCAGGGGTGGAAAACACTGAAGCTTTCTTT CSSGVENTEAFF